This T cell receptor (beta chain) was recovered during a study of untreated major depressive disorder. Study-level results: The small study sample limits how generally findings apply. TRBV05-01 (Vbeta 5.1) usage was higher in CD4+ T cells of depressed patients than controls.

Repertoires were generated with immunoSEQ multiplex PCR, while TCRdb's copy carries only in-frame clones and drops some. The table lists 20,000 to 25,000 clones, just under 95% of them singletons. The CDR3 contains 16 residues. V shed 0 bases, J shed 3 bases, and the junction held 0 bases outside the gene matches. Germline V lookup: CDR1 SGDLS, CDR2 YYNGEE. To note about this clone: Its antigen is not known.

Roughly 29 ml of peripheral blood was collected per donor. This receptor was taken from a man aged 25-40 years in good health. This chain uses TRBV9 with TRBJ2-3; 14 bases agree with TRBD2. The sample comprised CD4+ T cells from PBMCs. The CDR3 DNA reads as TGTGCCAGCAGCGTAGGGACTAGCGGGAGGACAGATACGCAGTATTTT. Encoded protein: CASSVGTSGRTDTQYF. The full variable domain, with the rest looked up from reference TRBV9 and TRBJ2-3, is DSGVTQTPKHLITATGQRVTLRCSPRSGDLSVYWYQQSLDQGLQFLIQYYNGEERAKGNILERFSAQQFPDLHSELNLSSLELGDSALYFCASSVGTSGRTDTQYFGPGTRLTVL.